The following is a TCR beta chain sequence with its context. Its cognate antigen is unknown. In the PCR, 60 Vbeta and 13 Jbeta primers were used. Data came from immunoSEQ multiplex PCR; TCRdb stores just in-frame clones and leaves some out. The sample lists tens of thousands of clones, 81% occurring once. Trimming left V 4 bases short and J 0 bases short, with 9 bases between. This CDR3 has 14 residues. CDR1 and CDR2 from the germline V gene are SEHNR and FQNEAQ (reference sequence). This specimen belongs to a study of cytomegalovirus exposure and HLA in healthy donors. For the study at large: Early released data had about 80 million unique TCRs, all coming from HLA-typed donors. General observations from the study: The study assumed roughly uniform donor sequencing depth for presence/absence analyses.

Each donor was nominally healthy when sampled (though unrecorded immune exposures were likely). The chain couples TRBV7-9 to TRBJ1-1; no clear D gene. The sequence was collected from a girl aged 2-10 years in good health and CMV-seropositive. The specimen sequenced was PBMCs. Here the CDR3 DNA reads TGTGCCAGCAGCTCTTACTTGATGAACACTGAAGCTTTCTTT. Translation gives CASSSYLMNTEAFF.